This T cell receptor beta chain is from a study of T cells in localized non-small cell lung cancer. Overall study results and limits: Paired adjacent lung recovered a median roughly 56 of the top 100 tumor clones.

Profiled with immunoSEQ multiplex PCR; TCRdb holds only in-frame clones, not every one. The sample consists of tens of thousands of clones, roughly 89% of them appearing once. The CDR3 loop spans 17 amino acids. The ends lost 4 bases at V and 1 base at J; junction bases unmatched: 8. Germline V gene data show CDR1 as SGHRS and CDR2 as YFSETQ. As regards this clone: What it binds is unknown.

This sequence joins TRBV5-1 and TRBJ1-1; 12 bases match TRBD1. The material was peripheral blood, obtained before any cancer treatment. This receptor was obtained from a man between 40 and 70 years old with stage I squamous cell lung carcinoma. CDR3 nucleotides: TGCGCCAGCAGCAACCGGGACAGGGGGCCCAAGAACACTGAAGCTTTCTTT. Residues: CASSNRDRGPKNTEAFF.